This T cell receptor beta chain was identified during a study of T cells in localized non-small cell lung cancer. Overall study findings and caveats: Owing to sequencing of a solitary tumor region, heterogeneity cannot be discounted. Uninvolved adjacent lung showed higher T cell clonality than tumor. Elevated circulating T cell density in blood was associated with longer overall survival. Researchers found a median around 59 of the top 100 tumor clones in adjacent lung.

Assay: immunoSEQ multiplex PCR; the TCRdb copy retains only in-frame clones and omits some. Of 2,300 or so clones listed, 24% are singletons. As regards this clone: Antigen: not known.

The germline gives CDR1 SQVTM, CDR2 ANQGSEA. The CDR3 loop spans 12 amino acids. Trimming shortened V by 4 bases and J by 5 bases, and 11 bases separated the two germline ends. The chain uses TRBV29-1 and TRBJ1-2; D possibly corresponds to TRBD1 (6 bases). The TCR was taken from a woman aged 40-75 years with stage II squamous cell lung carcinoma. Material: lung tumor tissue, obtained before any cancer treatment. CDR3 in DNA: TGCAGCGTTGGGACAGAGGTTTATGGCTACACCTTC. It is translated as CSVGTEVYGYTF.